This passage covers 4 T cell receptor beta chains from one sample sequenced in a study of OX40 agonist ivuxolimab in advanced cancers. This table comes from immunoSEQ multiplex PCR, and its TCRdb copy is limited to in-frame clones, with some not included. Here the sample spans 65,000 to 95,000 clones, about four fifths being singletons. Sequences were derived from CD4+ or CD8+ T cells sorted from blood, sampled in a trial of the OX40 agonist ivuxolimab. The receptors were gathered from an adult with an advanced solid tumor such as melanoma, head and neck, liver or kidney cancer.

The CDR3: CASSSGHSEQYF. CDR3 bases: TGTGCCAGCAGCTCGGGACATAGCGAGCAGTACTTC. The chain combines TRBV25-1 with TRBJ2-7; D is possibly TRBD1 (6 bases). Germline CDR1 reads MGHDK; CDR2 reads SYGVNS. Deletions cut 6 bases from V and 6 bases from J, with 12 bases between. The CDR3 extends over 12 amino acids.

V usage is TRBV11-3 and J usage is TRBJ1-1; D gene unclear. Between the trimmed V and J ends, which lost 2 bases and 2 bases, there was a span of 12 bases. The CDR3 covers 15 residues. The V gene's germline CDR1 is SGHNT and CDR2 YENEEA. The CDR3 bases are TGTGCCAGCAGCTTAAGGAATAGGATTAACACTGAAGCTTTCTTT. Translated: CASSLRNRINTEAFF.

V is TRBV6-5 and J is TRBJ2-7; the match to TRBD2 covers 7 bases. This CDR3 has 15 residues. V was clipped by 4 bases and J by 5 bases; unmatched bases: 11. Germline V gene sequence: CDR1 MNHEY, CDR2 SVGAGI. In nucleotides, the CDR3 is TGTGCCAGCAGTTTACGTGGCGGGAGTTCCCACGAGCAGTACTTC. Protein product: CASSLRGGSSHEQYF.

This chain joins TRBV18 and TRBJ2-7; 8 bases align to TRBD1. The germline V gene encodes CDR1 KGHSH and CDR2 LQKENI. J lost 6 bases, V lost 2 bases, and 3 bases had no gene match. This CDR3 has 13 amino acids. The CDR3 DNA reads TGTGCCAGCTCACCAAAAACAGGGGGCGAGCAGTACTTC. As protein: CASSPKTGGEQYF.